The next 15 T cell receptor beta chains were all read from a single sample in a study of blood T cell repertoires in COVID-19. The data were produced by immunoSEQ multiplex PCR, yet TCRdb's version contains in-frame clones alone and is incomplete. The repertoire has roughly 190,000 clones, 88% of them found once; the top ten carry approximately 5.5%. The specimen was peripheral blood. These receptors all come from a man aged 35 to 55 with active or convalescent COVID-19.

This chain's CDR3 is CASSTEMTAGEKLFF. DNA of the CDR3: TGTGCCAGTAGTACGGAGATGACCGCGGGAGAAAAACTGTTTTTT. V and J are TRBV19 and TRBJ1-4; D uncertain. CDR3 length: 15 amino acids. Trimming pared 4 bases from V and 8 bases from J, leaving 17 bases between. Germline lookup yields CDR1 LNHDA and CDR2 SQIVND (reference sequence). Looking up the rest from reference TRBV19 and TRBJ1-4 gives the full variable domain: DGGITQSPKYLFRKEGQNVTLSCEQNLNHDAMYWYRQDPGQGLRLIYYSQIVNDFQKGDIAEGYSVSREKKESFPLTVTSAQKNPTAFYLCASSTEMTAGEKLFFGSGTQLSVL.

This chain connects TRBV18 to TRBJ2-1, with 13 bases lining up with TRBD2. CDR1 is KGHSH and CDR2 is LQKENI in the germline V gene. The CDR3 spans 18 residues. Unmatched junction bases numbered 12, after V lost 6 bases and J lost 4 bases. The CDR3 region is CASSPRTSGSWSYNEQFF. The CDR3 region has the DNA TGTGCCAGCTCGCCAAGGACTAGCGGGAGTTGGAGTTACAATGAGCAGTTCTTC.

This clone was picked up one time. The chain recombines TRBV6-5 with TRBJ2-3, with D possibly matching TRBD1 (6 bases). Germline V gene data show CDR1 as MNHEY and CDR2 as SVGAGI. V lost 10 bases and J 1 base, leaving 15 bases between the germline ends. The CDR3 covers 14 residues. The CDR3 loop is CATARDIGTDTQYF. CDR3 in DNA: TGTGCCACCGCCAGGGACATAGGCACAGATACGCAGTATTTT.

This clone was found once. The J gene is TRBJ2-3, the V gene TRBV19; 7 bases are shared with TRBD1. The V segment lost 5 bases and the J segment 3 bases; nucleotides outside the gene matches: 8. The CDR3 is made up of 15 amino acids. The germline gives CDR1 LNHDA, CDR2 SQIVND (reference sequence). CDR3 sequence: CASSDATGWTDTQYF. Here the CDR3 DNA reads TGTGCCAGTAGTGACGCGACAGGGTGGACAGATACGCAGTATTTT.

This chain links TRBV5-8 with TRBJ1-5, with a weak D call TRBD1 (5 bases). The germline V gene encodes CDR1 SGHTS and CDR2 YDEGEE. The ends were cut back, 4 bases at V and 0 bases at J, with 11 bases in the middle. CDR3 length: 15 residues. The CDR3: CASSRGTDSNQPQHF. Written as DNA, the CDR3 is TGTGCCAGCAGCCGCGGGACGGATAGCAATCAGCCCCAGCATTTT.

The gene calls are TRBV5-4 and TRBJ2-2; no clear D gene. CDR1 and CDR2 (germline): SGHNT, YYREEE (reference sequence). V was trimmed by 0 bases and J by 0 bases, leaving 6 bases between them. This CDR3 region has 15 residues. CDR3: CASSLDVTNTGELFF. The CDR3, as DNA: TGTGCCAGCAGCTTGGATGTTACGAACACCGGGGAGCTGTTTTTT.

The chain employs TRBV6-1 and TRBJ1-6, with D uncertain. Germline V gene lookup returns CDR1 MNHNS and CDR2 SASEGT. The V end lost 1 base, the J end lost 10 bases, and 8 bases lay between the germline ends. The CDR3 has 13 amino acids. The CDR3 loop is CASSEGARSPLHF. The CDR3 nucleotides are TGTGCCAGCAGTGAAGGGGCGCGATCACCCCTCCACTTT.

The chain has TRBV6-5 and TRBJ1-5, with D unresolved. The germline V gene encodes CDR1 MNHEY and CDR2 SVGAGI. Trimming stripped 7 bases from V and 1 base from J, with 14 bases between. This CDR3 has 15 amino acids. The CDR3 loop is CASKDGPQSNQPQHF. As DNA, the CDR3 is TGTGCCAGCAAGGATGGGCCACAAAGCAATCAGCCCCAGCATTTT.

The CDR3 loop reads CASRPSRGGGRETQYF. The CDR3 bases are TGTGCCAGCAGACCCTCCCGAGGGGGTGGGCGGGAGACCCAGTACTTC. This chain links TRBV28 with TRBJ2-5; TRBD1 might be the D (6 bases). V lost 6 bases, J lost 5 bases, and 22 bases lay in between. In germline, CDR1 is MDHEN, CDR2 SYDVKM. The CDR3 contains 16 residues. Combining the CDR3 with reference TRBV28 and TRBJ2-5 gives the whole variable domain DVKVTQSSRYLVKRTGEKVFLECVQDMDHENMFWYRQDPGLGLRLIYFSYDVKMKEKGDIPEGYSVSREKKERFSLILESASTNQTSMYLCASRPSRGGGRETQYFGPGTRLLVL.

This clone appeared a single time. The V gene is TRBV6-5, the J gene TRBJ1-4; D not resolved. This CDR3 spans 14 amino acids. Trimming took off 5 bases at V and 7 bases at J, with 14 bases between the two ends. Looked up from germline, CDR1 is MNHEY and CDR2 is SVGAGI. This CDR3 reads CASSLEGWSEKLFF. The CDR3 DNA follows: TGTGCCAGCAGTCTCGAAGGATGGAGTGAAAAACTGTTTTTT.

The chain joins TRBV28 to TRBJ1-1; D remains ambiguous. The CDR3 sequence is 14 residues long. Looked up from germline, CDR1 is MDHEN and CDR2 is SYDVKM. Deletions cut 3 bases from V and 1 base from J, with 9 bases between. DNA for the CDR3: TGTGCCAGCAGTTTGGTACTTCCGAACACTGAAGCTTTCTTT. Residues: CASSLVLPNTEAFF.

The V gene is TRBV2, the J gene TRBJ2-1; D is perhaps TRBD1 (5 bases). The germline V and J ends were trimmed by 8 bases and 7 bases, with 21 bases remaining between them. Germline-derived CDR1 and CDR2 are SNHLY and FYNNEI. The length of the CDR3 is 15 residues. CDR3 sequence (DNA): TGTGCCAGCCGATCGGAAAGGGGCGGTATGAATGAGCAGTTCTTC. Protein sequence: CASRSERGGMNEQFF.

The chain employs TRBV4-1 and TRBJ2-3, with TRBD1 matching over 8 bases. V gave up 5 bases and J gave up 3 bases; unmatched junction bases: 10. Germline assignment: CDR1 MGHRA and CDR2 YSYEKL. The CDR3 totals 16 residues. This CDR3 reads CASSTPGGQLTDTQYF. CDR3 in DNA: TGCGCCAGCAGCACTCCAGGGGGCCAACTAACAGATACGCAGTATTTT.

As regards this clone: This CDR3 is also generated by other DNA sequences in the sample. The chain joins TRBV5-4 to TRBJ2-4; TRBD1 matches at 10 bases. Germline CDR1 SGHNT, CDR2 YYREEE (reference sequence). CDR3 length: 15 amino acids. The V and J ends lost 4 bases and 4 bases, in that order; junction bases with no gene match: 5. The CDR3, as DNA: TGTGCCAGCAGCCCACCGGGACAGGGGAAAAACATTCAGTACTTC. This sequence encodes CASSPPGQGKNIQYF.

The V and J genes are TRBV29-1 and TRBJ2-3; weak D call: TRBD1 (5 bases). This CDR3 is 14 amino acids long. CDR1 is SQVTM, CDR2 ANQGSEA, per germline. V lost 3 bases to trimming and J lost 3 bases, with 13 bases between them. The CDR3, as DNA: TGCAGCGTTGATCAGATGGGGCGGACAGATACGCAGTATTTT. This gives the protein CSVDQMGRTDTQYF.